This passage covers 26 T cell receptor beta chains from one sample sequenced in a study of OX40 agonist ivuxolimab in advanced cancers. Sequencing used immunoSEQ multiplex PCR; TCRdb keeps in-frame clones, though not all of them. The data show some 95,000 clones, roughly 84% seen once. Material: CD4+ or CD8+ T cells sorted from blood, obtained in a trial of the OX40 agonist ivuxolimab. These receptors were obtained from an adult with an advanced solid tumor such as melanoma, head and neck, liver or kidney cancer.

V and J are TRBV18 and TRBJ2-1; D is undetermined. With 3 bases removed from V and 8 bases from J, the gap between germline ends came to 11 bases. Germline-derived CDR1 and CDR2 are KGHSH and LQKENI. The CDR3 has 13 residues. CDR3 nucleotide sequence: TGTGCCAGCTCACCGTCGGAGAGCGATGAGCAGTTCTTC. Encoded protein: CASSPSESDEQFF.

This chain links TRBV7-3 with TRBJ2-7; D might be TRBD1 or TRBD2, each matching 5 bases. CDR3 length: 13 residues. Trimming shortened V by 2 bases and J by 7 bases, and 12 bases separated the two germline ends. Per germline, CDR1 SGHTA and CDR2 FQGTGA. CDR3 nucleotide sequence: TGTGCCAGCAGCTTAGGTTCAGGGAGTGAGCAGTACTTC. It encodes CASSLGSGSEQYF.

The J gene is TRBJ2-7, the V gene TRBV30; D remains ambiguous. Germline CDR1 reads GTSNPN; CDR2 reads SVGIG (reference sequence). This CDR3 region has 13 residues. V was pared by 0 bases and J by 0 bases, with 6 bases between. As DNA, the CDR3 is TGTGCCTGGAGTGTAGATAGCTCCTACGAGCAGTACTTC. It encodes CAWSVDSSYEQYF.

This clone was recorded only once. V gene TRBV7-8 combines with J gene TRBJ1-1, with no clear D. Germline V lookup: CDR1 SGHVS, CDR2 FQNEAQ. This CDR3 is built from 13 residues. Trimming left V 2 bases short and J 4 bases short, with 8 bases between. CDR3 in DNA: TGTGCCAGCAGCTTAAGTCACACCACTGAAGCTTTCTTT. Its translation: CASSLSHTTEAFF.

The genes are TRBV6-6 and TRBJ1-1; no clear D. Trimming removed 7 bases from V and 1 base from J, with 10 bases in between. There are 13 residues in the CDR3. Germline CDR1 is MNHNY and CDR2 is SVGAGI (reference sequence). The CDR3 nucleotides are TGTGCCAGCACCCCGCCCGGGAACACTGAAGCTTTCTTT. Translated, it gives CASTPPGNTEAFF.

The chain links TRBV7-8 to TRBJ2-1; 7 nucleotides match TRBD2. The germline V gene has CDR1 SGHVS and CDR2 FQNEAQ. J lost 4 bases, V lost 5 bases, and 8 bases had no gene match. The CDR3 contains 15 residues. CDR3 nucleotide sequence: TGTGCCAGCAGCCTAGGGGAGGGCTATTACAATGAGCAGTTCTTC. It translates to CASSLGEGYYNEQFF.

This rearrangement joins TRBV20-1 to TRBJ2-5; 7 nucleotides align to TRBD1. This CDR3 has 11 residues. V lost 8 bases to trimming and J lost 8 bases; unmatched junction nucleotides: 8. Per germline, CDR1 DFQATT and CDR2 SNEGSKA (reference sequence). The CDR3 spells CSSQGRGTQYF. DNA for the CDR3: TGCAGTTCACAGGGGCGAGGCACCCAGTACTTC.

The J gene is TRBJ2-5, the V gene TRBV6-1; 13 positions match TRBD2. Looked up from germline, CDR1 is MNHNS and CDR2 is SASEGT. This CDR3 spans 15 amino acids. Trimming took 6 bases from V and 5 from J; bases not matched to a gene: 6. DNA of the CDR3: TGTGCCAGCAGAGGACTAGCGGGAGAGCGGGAGACCCAGTACTTC. Its protein is CASRGLAGERETQYF.

The chain employs TRBV9 and TRBJ2-5, with 11 bases aligning to TRBD2. The J call could be wrong; TRBJ2-7 is a better fit for the DNA end. Germline CDR1 is SGDLS and CDR2 is YYNGEE. The CDR3 extends over 16 amino acids. CDR3 DNA: TGTGCCAGCAGCGTAGAGTTGACTAGCGGGACCTACGAGCAGTACTTC. This gives the protein CASSVELTSGTYEQYF.

The chain combines TRBV7-2 with TRBJ2-5; D is unresolved. The germline V and J ends were trimmed by 6 bases and 2 bases, with 16 bases remaining between them. Germline-derived CDR1 and CDR2 are SGHTA and FQGNSA. This CDR3 has 15 amino acids. In nucleotides, the CDR3 is TGTGCCAGCAGTTTAACACGTCTTTCACAAGAGACCCAGTACTTC. This gives the protein CASSLTRLSQETQYF.

This clone has a single count. J is TRBJ2-3 and V is TRBV4-1; 12 nucleotides line up with TRBD2. The CDR3 spans 16 residues. V shed 3 bases, J shed 6 bases, and the junction held 7 bases outside the gene matches. Germline V lookup: CDR1 MGHRA, CDR2 YSYEKL. The CDR3: CASSQAGLAGRDTQYF. Written as DNA, the CDR3 is TGCGCCAGCAGCCAGGCCGGACTAGCGGGGCGGGATACGCAGTATTTT.

This clone was counted between two and nine times. The chain combines TRBV7-3 with TRBJ2-1; 7 bases map to TRBD1. The CDR3 has 15 residues. Losses at the gene ends were 5 bases for V and 6 bases for J; bases not matched to a gene: 10. Germline CDR1 SGHTA, CDR2 FQGTGA. The CDR3 loop reads CASSPHGAGGNEQFF. CDR3 bases: TGTGCCAGCAGCCCACATGGGGCAGGGGGCAATGAGCAGTTCTTC.

The rearrangement joins TRBV6-5 to TRBJ1-2, with TRBD1 identical over 9 bases. V gave up 0 bases and J gave up 5 bases; unmatched junction bases: 7. CDR3 size: 16 residues. Germline V gene sequence: CDR1 MNHEY, CDR2 SVGAGI. This CDR3 is CASSYSRTGVWYGYTF. As DNA, the CDR3 is TGTGCCAGCAGTTACTCACGGACAGGGGTGTGGTATGGCTACACCTTC.

The chain joins TRBV6-5 to TRBJ2-5; 7 bases align to TRBD1. V lost 2 bases, J lost 4 bases, and 4 bases stayed unmatched. The CDR3 runs 14 residues. Germline V gene sequence: CDR1 MNHEY, CDR2 SVGAGI. CDR3 in amino acids: CASSYVAGGETQYF. For the CDR3, the DNA is TGTGCCAGCAGTTACGTCGCAGGGGGAGAGACCCAGTACTTC.

The gene calls are TRBV7-9 and TRBJ2-5; TRBD2 is a possible D gene (6 bases). The assigned J gene may be wrong: the sequence end matches TRBJ2-7 better. The CDR3 covers 13 residues. Germline CDR1 and CDR2: SEHNR and FQNEAQ (reference sequence). CDR3 region: CASSRLGTYEQYF. CDR3 nucleotide sequence: TGTGCCAGCAGTCGACTAGGGACCTACGAGCAGTACTTC.

V gene TRBV5-6 combines with J gene TRBJ2-3, with D possibly being TRBD2 (5 bases). Trimming cost V 6 bases and J 0 bases, with 23 bases left between them. This CDR3 region has 18 residues. From germline, CDR1 is SGHDT and CDR2 YYEEEE. This CDR3 reads CASTRSGWSGTSTDTQYF. In nucleotides, the CDR3 is TGTGCCAGCACTAGATCGGGATGGTCGGGCACTAGCACAGATACGCAGTATTTT.

V is TRBV19 and J is TRBJ1-2; D may be TRBD1 (6 bases). Germline CDR1 reads LNHDA; CDR2 reads SQIVND (reference sequence). The CDR3 consists of 15 residues. V dropped 5 bases and J dropped 8 bases, with 21 bases sitting between them. The CDR3 bases are TGTGCCAGTAGTGCCACAGGGAATCCCCTGAGCGGCTACACCTTC. Its protein is CASSATGNPLSGYTF.

This sequence joins TRBV21-1 and TRBJ2-2. TRBV21-1 is flagged as a pseudogene. The CDR3 spans 14 residues. The CDR3 bases are TGTGCCAGCAGCTACACGGTGAACACCGGGGAGCTGTTTTTT. It yields the protein CASSYTVNTGELFF.

V is TRBV11-2 and J is TRBJ2-7; 8 bases are shared with TRBD1. Per germline, CDR1 SGHAT and CDR2 FQNNGV. This CDR3 has 14 amino acids. V shed 4 bases, J shed 3 bases, and the junction held 5 bases outside the gene matches. The CDR3 loop is CASSSRTGNYEQYF. CDR3 coding DNA: TGTGCCAGCAGCTCCCGGACAGGGAACTACGAGCAGTACTTC.

This sequence joins TRBV7-2 and TRBJ2-7; 7 nucleotides agree with TRBD1. Germline V gives CDR1 SGHTA, CDR2 FQGNSA. With V trimmed by 5 bases and J by 2 bases, 6 bases remained unmatched. The CDR3 length is 14 residues. The CDR3 sequence: CASSPRQGTYEQYF. For the CDR3, the DNA is TGTGCCAGCAGCCCCCGACAGGGCACCTACGAGCAGTACTTC.

The genes are TRBV14 and TRBJ1-2, with a weak D call TRBD1 (5 bases). Germline values: CDR1 SGHDN, CDR2 FVKESK. V shed 4 bases and J shed 7 bases, with 16 bases lying between them. This CDR3 is 14 amino acids long. The CDR3 coding sequence is TGTGCCAGCAGCCTTAACCCCGGGGCCCTTGGCTACACCTTC. The encoded protein is CASSLNPGALGYTF.

The genes are TRBV5-1 and TRBJ2-5; unclear D gene. Deletions cut 0 bases from V and 2 bases from J, with 11 bases between. Germline CDR1 SGHRS, CDR2 YFSETQ. CDR3 length: 15 amino acids. CDR3 in amino acids: CASSLVADPQETQYF. The CDR3 DNA is TGCGCCAGCAGCTTGGTGGCGGACCCGCAAGAGACCCAGTACTTC.

V and J are TRBV5-6 and TRBJ2-2; 8 bases agree with TRBD2. V shed 3 bases and J 3 bases; nucleotides not matched to a gene: 4. The CDR3 covers 15 residues. CDR1 SGHDT and CDR2 YYEEEE come from the germline V gene. CDR3 region: CASSWSGSHTGELFF. CDR3 coding DNA: TGTGCCAGCAGCTGGAGCGGGAGCCACACCGGGGAGCTGTTTTTT.

The chain is built from TRBV30 and TRBJ1-6; tentative D call: TRBD1 (6 bases). Between the trimmed V and J ends, which lost 2 bases and 7 bases, there was a span of 9 bases. The CDR3 sequence is 13 residues long. Germline assignment: CDR1 GTSNPN and CDR2 SVGIG (reference sequence). The CDR3 bases are TGTGCCTGGAGTACAGGGTTCAATTCACCCCTCCACTTT. Amino acid sequence: CAWSTGFNSPLHF.

This CDR3 reads CASSSSGENEKLFF. The DNA of the CDR3 is TGTGCCAGCAGCTCTTCGGGAGAGAATGAAAAACTGTTTTTT. The genes are TRBV7-9 and TRBJ1-4; D not resolved. V shed 4 bases and J shed 5 bases, with 11 bases lying between them. Germline V CDR1 and CDR2: SEHNR, FQNEAQ (reference sequence). This CDR3 is built from 14 residues.

The chain joins TRBV19 to TRBJ1-2; 9 bases line up with TRBD1. J was trimmed by 2 bases and V by 4 bases; bases with no gene match: 5. The germline gives CDR1 LNHDA, CDR2 SQIVND (reference sequence). The CDR3 loop spans 15 amino acids. The chain's CDR3 is CASSRDRVGNYGYTF. CDR3 DNA: TGTGCCAGTAGTAGGGACAGGGTGGGGAACTATGGCTACACCTTC. The whole variable domain, remainder taken from reference TRBV19 and TRBJ1-2, is DGGITQSPKYLFRKEGQNVTLSCEQNLNHDAMYWYRQDPGQGLRLIYYSQIVNDFQKGDIAEGYSVSREKKESFPLTVTSAQKNPTAFYLCASSRDRVGNYGYTFGSGTRLTVV.